The subject of this entry is one T cell receptor (beta chain). A process of 5'RACE template switching, which added a universal primer site and UMIs, was used to make TCR cDNA. TCRdb reprocessed the 5' RACE reads with MiXCR, giving one entry per CDR3 protein. The table includes more than 250,000 distinct CDR3 sequences, 6.8% detected once. These data originate in a study of T cells after yellow fever vaccination. The CDR3 is made up of 13 amino acids. Germline V gene sequence: CDR1 SEHNR, CDR2 FQNEAQ (reference sequence). V lost 5 bases to trimming and J lost 0 bases, with 7 bases between them. The chain is built from TRBV7-9 and TRBJ1-2, with D unclear. The receptor comes from a young man who received the YFV17D yellow fever vaccine. This sample comprised PBMCs, obtained around 45 days after the first yellow fever vaccination. In DNA, the CDR3 is TGTGCCAGCAGCCGTCTCCCTAACTATGGCTACACCTTC. Translated: CASSRLPNYGYTF.